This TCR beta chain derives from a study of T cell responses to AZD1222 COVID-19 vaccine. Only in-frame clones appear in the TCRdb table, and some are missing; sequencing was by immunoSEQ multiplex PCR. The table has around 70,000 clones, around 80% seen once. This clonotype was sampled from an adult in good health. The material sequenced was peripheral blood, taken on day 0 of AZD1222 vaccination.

Written as DNA, the CDR3 is TGTGCCACCAAGCCGGTGGGGGTAGGGTATGGCTACACCTTC. Translated, it gives CATKPVGVGYGYTF. The chain has TRBV10-3 and TRBJ1-2; tentatively, D is TRBD1 (5 bases). V was cut by 10 bases and J by 5 bases, with 20 bases left in between. Germline assignment: CDR1 ENHRY and CDR2 SYGVKD. The CDR3 length is 14 residues.